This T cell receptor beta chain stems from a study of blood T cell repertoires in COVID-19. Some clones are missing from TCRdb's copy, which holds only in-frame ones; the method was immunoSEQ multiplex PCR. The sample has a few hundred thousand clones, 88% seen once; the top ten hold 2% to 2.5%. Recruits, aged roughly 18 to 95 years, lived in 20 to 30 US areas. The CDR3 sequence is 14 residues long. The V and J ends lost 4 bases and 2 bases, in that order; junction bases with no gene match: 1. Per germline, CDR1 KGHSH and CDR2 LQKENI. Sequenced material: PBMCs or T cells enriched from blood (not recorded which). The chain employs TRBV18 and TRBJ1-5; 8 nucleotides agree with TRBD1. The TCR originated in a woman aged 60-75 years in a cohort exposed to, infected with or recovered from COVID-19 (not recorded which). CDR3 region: CASSRGQGNQPQHF. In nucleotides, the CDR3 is TGTGCCAGCTCACGGGGACAGGGCAATCAGCCCCAGCATTTT.